Presented here are 16 T cell receptor beta chains from one specimen sequenced in a study of shared clonotypes between healthy human individuals. Clones were sequenced by immunoSEQ multiplex PCR, and TCRdb holds only the in-frame ones, with some missing. This sample has more than 850,000 clones, with approximately 80% found just once. Sequenced input: memory CD4+ T cells from PBMCs. Regarding subset: CD45RA-negative fraction. These receptors all stem from a man younger than 30 in good health. Some clones in this sample may be carry-over from other donors' samples.

This clone was found a few times. V usage is TRBV28 and J usage is TRBJ2-7; 9 nucleotides align to TRBD2. V lost 5 bases to trimming and J lost 5 bases; unmatched junction nucleotides: 13. CDR3 length: 16 amino acids. Germline V lookup: CDR1 MDHEN, CDR2 SYDVKM. The CDR3 loop reads CASSPPTAGGPNEQYF. The CDR3 DNA sequence: TGTGCCAGCAGTCCCCCAACAGCGGGAGGCCCAAACGAGCAGTACTTC.

V is TRBV5-1 and J is TRBJ2-3, with D perhaps TRBD2 (6 bases). The CDR3 is 15 amino acids. Germline assignment: CDR1 SGHRS and CDR2 YFSETQ. V dropped 6 bases and J dropped 1 base, with 15 bases sitting between them. CDR3 sequence: CASTRRASGTDTQYF. CDR3 in DNA: TGCGCCAGCACCCGGAGGGCTAGCGGCACAGATACGCAGTATTTT. Together with reference TRBV5-1 and TRBJ2-3, the CDR3 gives the full variable domain: KAGVTQTPRYLIKTRGQQVTLSCSPISGHRSVSWYQQTPGQGLQFLFEYFSETQRNKGNFPGRFSGRQFSNSRSEMNVSTLELGDSALYLCASTRRASGTDTQYFGPGTRLTVL.

The chain combines TRBV5-1 with TRBJ2-5, with 8 bases matching TRBD1. V gave up 4 bases and J gave up 5 bases; unmatched junction bases: 10. The CDR3 totals 15 residues. Germline values: CDR1 SGHRS, CDR2 YFSETQ. The CDR3 bases are TGCGCCAGCAGCCTGGCGGGACAGGATGGGGAGACCCAGTACTTC. As protein: CASSLAGQDGETQYF.

The chain employs TRBV5-1 and TRBJ2-1; 8 bases are a match to TRBD2. CDR1 and CDR2 (germline): SGHRS, YFSETQ. Germline trimming cut 3 bases from V and 6 bases from J; bases unmatched to any gene: 11. This CDR3 is 16 amino acids long. The CDR3 nucleotides are TGCGCCAGCAGCTCGGGAACCGGGACTAGTATCAATGAGCAGTTCTTC. Residues: CASSSGTGTSINEQFF.

J is TRBJ2-7 and V is TRBV7-8; 9 bases fit TRBD2. J was trimmed by 2 bases and V by 4 bases; bases with no gene match: 6. The germline CDR1 and CDR2 sequences are SGHVS and FQNEAQ. The CDR3 loop spans 15 amino acids. CDR3 amino acids: CASSSRLAATYEQYF. The CDR3 coding sequence is TGTGCCAGCAGCTCACGACTAGCGGCTACCTACGAGCAGTACTTC.

This clone came up once. V and J are TRBV2 and TRBJ2-3; perhaps TRBD1 as D (5 bases). The CDR3 contains 15 residues. Trimming stripped 8 bases from V and 3 bases from J, with 18 bases between. Germline CDR1 is SNHLY and CDR2 is FYNNEI. CDR3 amino acids: CASAQGVTPTDTQYF. The CDR3 coding sequence is TGTGCCAGCGCTCAGGGTGTCACCCCGACAGATACGCAGTATTTT.

This clone was counted a single time. This chain connects TRBV9 to TRBJ1-3; 9 bases are shared with TRBD1. Germline lookup yields CDR1 SGDLS and CDR2 YYNGEE. Losses at the gene ends were 3 bases for V and 0 bases for J; bases not matched to a gene: 13. CDR3 length: 19 residues. CDR3 coding DNA: TGTGCCAGCAGCGCGGACAGGGGCTACAGTTTAAGCTCTGGAAACACCATATATTTT. It encodes CASSADRGYSLSSGNTIYF.

This sequence joins TRBV9 and TRBJ2-7, with 8 bases identical to TRBD1. The V gene's germline CDR1 is SGDLS and CDR2 YYNGEE. The CDR3 contains 13 residues. After removal of 3 bases from V and 4 bases from J, the junction contained 3 bases not matched to a gene. The CDR3 sequence is CASSDTGGYEQYF. DNA of the CDR3: TGTGCCAGCAGCGATACAGGGGGTTACGAGCAGTACTTC.

V and J are TRBV7-9 and TRBJ1-2, with D possibly matching TRBD1 (5 bases). Trimming removed 5 bases at V and 3 bases at J, with 16 bases between. Germline V CDR1 and CDR2: SEHNR, FQNEAQ (reference sequence). This CDR3 is 15 amino acids long. For the CDR3, the DNA is TGTGCCAGCAGCCTTACGTTGGGGGGGTACTATGGCTACACCTTC. This codes for CASSLTLGGYYGYTF.

The chain is built from TRBV6-5 and TRBJ1-1, with D possibly being TRBD1 (5 bases). The germline gives CDR1 MNHEY, CDR2 SVGAGI. The CDR3 is 15 amino acids. Trimming stripped 2 bases from V and 2 bases from J, with 12 bases between. This CDR3 is CASSYQLTANTEAFF. The CDR3, as DNA: TGTGCCAGCAGTTACCAATTGACAGCAAACACTGAAGCTTTCTTT.

This chain joins TRBV5-6 and TRBJ2-7; TRBD1 matches 11 bases. Germline V gene data show CDR1 as SGHDT and CDR2 as YYEEEE. The ends lost 4 bases at V and 7 bases at J; junction bases unmatched: 7. The length of the CDR3 is 14 residues. Here the CDR3 reads CASSAGQGAGEQYF. CDR3 nucleotide sequence: TGTGCCAGCAGCGCCGGACAGGGGGCTGGGGAGCAGTACTTC.

V gene TRBV15 combines with J gene TRBJ2-2; D might be TRBD1 (6 bases). With 4 bases removed from V and 6 bases from J, the gap between germline ends came to 12 bases. Germline V lookup: CDR1 LNHNV, CDR2 YYDKDF (reference sequence). CDR3 size: 14 residues. The CDR3 bases are TGTGCCACCAGCAATAAACAGGGTTCCGGGGAGCTGTTTTTT. This sequence encodes CATSNKQGSGELFF.

This chain uses TRBV11-1 with TRBJ1-3; 7 bases match TRBD1. The CDR3 length is 15 residues. V lost 4 bases, J lost 0 bases, and 3 bases stayed unmatched. Germline CDR1 and CDR2: SGHAT and FQDESV (reference sequence). CDR3 amino acids: CASSYGTVSGNTIYF. For the CDR3, the DNA is TGTGCCAGCAGCTACGGGACAGTCTCTGGAAACACCATATATTTT.

This clone was counted only a few times. The genes are TRBV29-1 and TRBJ1-1; D gene unclear. Germline CDR1 SQVTM, CDR2 ANQGSEA. The CDR3 runs 14 residues. V lost 4 bases, J lost 4 bases, and 16 bases lay in between. The CDR3 sequence is CSVVSWAASTEAFF. CDR3 DNA sequence: TGCAGCGTTGTCTCATGGGCAGCTAGCACTGAAGCTTTCTTT.

J is TRBJ2-1 and V is TRBV5-1, with D perhaps TRBD2 (6 bases). Germline V CDR1 and CDR2: SGHRS, YFSETQ. V dropped 4 bases and J dropped 8 bases, with 19 bases sitting between them. The CDR3 extends over 15 amino acids. CDR3 DNA: TGCGCCAGCAGCCCGACGGGAGTTCATAAGGATGAGCAGTTCTTC. Residues: CASSPTGVHKDEQFF.

This clone was counted only a few times. V gene TRBV9 combines with J gene TRBJ1-5; no firm D call. The length of the CDR3 is 13 residues. CDR1 SGDLS and CDR2 YYNGEE come from the germline V gene. V was cut by 3 bases and J by 3 bases, with 7 bases left in between. The CDR3 spells CASSATPNQPQHF. DNA for the CDR3: TGTGCCAGCAGCGCCACCCCCAATCAGCCCCAGCATTTT.